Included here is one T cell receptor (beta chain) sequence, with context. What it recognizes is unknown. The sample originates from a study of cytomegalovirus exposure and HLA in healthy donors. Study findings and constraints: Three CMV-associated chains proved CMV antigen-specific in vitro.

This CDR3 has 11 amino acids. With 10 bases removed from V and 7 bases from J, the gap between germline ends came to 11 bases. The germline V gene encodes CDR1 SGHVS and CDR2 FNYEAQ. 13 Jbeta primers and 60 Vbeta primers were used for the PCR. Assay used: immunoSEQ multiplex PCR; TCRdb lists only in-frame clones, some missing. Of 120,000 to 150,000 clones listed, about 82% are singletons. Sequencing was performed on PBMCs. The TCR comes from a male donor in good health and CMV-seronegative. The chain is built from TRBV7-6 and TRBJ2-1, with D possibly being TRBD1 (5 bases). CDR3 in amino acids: CATRRGNEQFF. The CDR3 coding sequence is TGTGCCACCCGAAGGGGTAATGAGCAGTTCTTC.